The source of this T cell receptor (beta chain) is a study of graft-versus-host responses after intestinal transplantation. Study-level background: Recipients had transplants, and these were multivisceral, liver-intestinal, or isolated intestinal.

This CDR3 spans 16 amino acids. V lost 6 bases and J lost 6; bases outside the gene matches: 15. In germline, CDR1 is MDHEN, CDR2 SYDVKM. Assay: immunoSEQ multiplex PCR; the TCRdb copy retains only in-frame clones and omits some. This sample yields about 51,000 clones, of which 70% to 90% are seen a single time; under 0.65% belongs to the top ten. Notes on this clone: As yet, its antigen is unknown.

This clonotype was obtained from a human donor who was the organ donor for an intestinal transplant. This chain uses TRBV28 with TRBJ2-3; 7 nucleotides align to TRBD1. The sequences come from unstimulated CD4+ T cells sorted from spleen or lymph node cells, collected before transplant. The CDR3 coding sequence is TGTGCCAGCAGCTACCCCCCGGGACAGAGGGGTGATACGCAGTATTTT. Translation: CASSYPPGQRGDTQYF.